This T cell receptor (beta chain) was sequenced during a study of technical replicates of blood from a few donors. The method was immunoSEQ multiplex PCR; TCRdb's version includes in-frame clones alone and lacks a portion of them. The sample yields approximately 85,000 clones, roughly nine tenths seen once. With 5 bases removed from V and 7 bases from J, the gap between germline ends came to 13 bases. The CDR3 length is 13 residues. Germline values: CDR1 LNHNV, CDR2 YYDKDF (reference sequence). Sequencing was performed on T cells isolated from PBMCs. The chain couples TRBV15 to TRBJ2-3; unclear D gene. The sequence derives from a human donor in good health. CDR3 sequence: CATSPGPVYTQYF. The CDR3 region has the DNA TGTGCCACCAGCCCGGGTCCAGTATATACGCAGTATTTT.